These 26 T cell receptor beta chains came from one sample sequenced in a study of control samples from healthy donors and cancer patients. Clones were sequenced by immunoSEQ multiplex PCR, and TCRdb holds only the in-frame ones, with some missing. The profile shows some 170,000 clones, 96% of them singletons. Sequenced: blood. Receptors originate from a young woman in good health.

V and J are TRBV19 and TRBJ2-2; the match to TRBD2 covers 7 bases. This CDR3 comprises 13 residues. Germline-derived CDR1 and CDR2 are LNHDA and SQIVND (reference sequence). J gave up 5 bases and V 10 bases, and 7 bases lay outside the gene matches. The CDR3: CATRWRGTGELFF. The CDR3 DNA reads as TGTGCCACCCGATGGCGGGGGACCGGGGAGCTGTTTTTT.

Regarding this clone: Other nucleotide sequences from this sample produce the same CDR3. This chain connects TRBV2 to TRBJ2-1; 9 positions match TRBD1. Germline-derived CDR1 and CDR2 are SNHLY and FYNNEI. V lost 5 bases and J lost 7; bases outside the gene matches: 3. CDR3 length equals 13 residues. The CDR3 DNA sequence: TGTGCCAGCAGTCGGGACAGGGTTAATGAGCAGTTCTTC. It codes for CASSRDRVNEQFF.

V usage is TRBV7-2 and J usage is TRBJ2-1, with D possibly TRBD2 on 6 matching bases. CDR3 length: 15 amino acids. Between the trimmed V and J ends, which lost 7 bases and 7 bases, there was a span of 20 bases. CDR1 and CDR2 from the germline V gene are SGHTA and FQGNSA. The DNA of the CDR3 is TGTGCCAGCATCCTTAGCGGACCGGATTGGAATGAGCAGTTCTTC. Its protein product is CASILSGPDWNEQFF.

The chain employs TRBV23-1 and TRBJ1-2; D gene unclear. TRBV23-1 is placed among ORFs of uncertain function. The length of the CDR3 is 14 residues. Trimming took 7 bases from V and 0 from J, leaving 12 bases between them. Here the CDR3 reads CASIPSTTNYGYTF. The DNA for the CDR3 is TGCGCCAGCATCCCCTCGACGACTAACTATGGCTACACCTTC.

The chain has TRBV5-6 and TRBJ2-3; a possible D gene is TRBD1 (6 bases). Trimming pared 2 bases from V and 4 bases from J, leaving 17 bases between. Per germline, CDR1 SGHDT and CDR2 YYEEEE. CDR3 size: 16 residues. The CDR3 is CASSLPGTLGADTQYF. CDR3 nucleotide sequence: TGTGCCAGCAGCTTACCCGGGACACTTGGGGCAGATACGCAGTATTTT.

Worth noting for this clone: A junction boundary mismatches the germline segment, possibly from a read error. V and J are TRBV6-1 and TRBJ1-2; 7 nucleotides line up with TRBD1. The CDR3 consists of 14 residues. CDR1 MNHNS and CDR2 SASEGT come from the germline V gene. This CDR3 reads CASREGGSFYGYTF. The CDR3 DNA follows: TGTGCCAGCAGGGAAGGGGGCTCTTTCTATGGCTACACCTTC.

This clone was counted only a few times. This CDR3 is also generated by other DNA sequences in the sample. The genes are TRBV19 and TRBJ1-2; possible D gene TRBD1, 5 bases. V dropped 6 bases and J dropped 3 bases, with 11 bases sitting between them. Germline V gives CDR1 LNHDA, CDR2 SQIVND (reference sequence). The CDR3 spans 13 residues. CDR3 in amino acids: CASRKDRDYGYTF. Here the CDR3 DNA reads TGTGCCAGTAGGAAAGACAGAGACTATGGCTACACCTTC.

The rearrangement links TRBV7-9 to TRBJ1-2, with D unclear. CDR3 length: 14 amino acids. CDR1 SEHNR and CDR2 FQNEAQ come from the germline V gene (reference sequence). V lost 3 bases, J lost 6 bases, and 14 bases lay in between. This chain's CDR3 is CASSFLEGRDGYTF. For the CDR3, the DNA is TGTGCCAGCAGCTTCCTGGAAGGGCGGGATGGCTACACCTTC.

The chain links TRBV29-1 to TRBJ1-1, with D unresolved. Trimming pared 3 bases from V and 0 bases from J, leaving 2 bases between. CDR3 length: 11 residues. Germline CDR1 reads SQVTM; CDR2 reads ANQGSEA. CDR3 sequence: CSVELNTEAFF. For the CDR3, the DNA is TGCAGCGTTGAGTTGAACACTGAAGCTTTCTTT.

The chain couples TRBV15 to TRBJ2-2; no reliable D call. The germline CDR1 and CDR2 sequences are LNHNV and YYDKDF (reference sequence). The CDR3 has 15 amino acids. Trimming took 0 bases from V and 4 from J, leaving 9 bases between them. CDR3 residues: CATSRDWSVTGELFF. The CDR3 bases are TGTGCCACCAGCAGAGATTGGTCAGTCACCGGGGAGCTGTTTTTT.

Only one count was recorded for this clone. This chain links TRBV6-2 or TRBV6-3 with TRBJ2-7; 8 bases line up with TRBD2. The CDR3 length is 16 residues. V lost 2 bases and J lost 7; bases outside the gene matches: 13. Germline CDR1 MNHEY, CDR2 SVGEGT. The CDR3 loop reads CASSYRGGGTPREQYF. CDR3 sequence (DNA): TGTGCCAGCAGTTACCGGGGCGGGGGGACCCCCCGAGAGCAGTACTTC.

The V call is TRBV5-4, the J call TRBJ2-2; D is uncertain. Looked up from germline, CDR1 is SGHNT and CDR2 is YYREEE (reference sequence). The ends were cut back, 4 bases at V and 0 bases at J, with 13 bases in the middle. CDR3 length: 16 amino acids. CDR3 residues: CASSQVFDSNTGELFF. CDR3 bases: TGTGCCAGCAGCCAAGTGTTCGACTCGAACACCGGGGAGCTGTTTTTT.

V usage is TRBV2 and J usage is TRBJ2-3; tentatively, D is TRBD1 (5 bases). V was shortened by 1 base and J by 2 bases, with 10 bases between the two germline ends. This CDR3 is built from 15 residues. Germline V gene lookup returns CDR1 SNHLY and CDR2 FYNNEI. CDR3 region: CASSEVWGYTDTQYF. The CDR3 bases are TGTGCCAGCAGTGAAGTCTGGGGCTACACAGATACGCAGTATTTT.

The chain joins TRBV6-5 to TRBJ1-1, with D uncertain. V lost 4 bases to trimming and J lost 3 bases, with 9 bases between them. This CDR3 is 13 amino acids long. Germline CDR1 is MNHEY and CDR2 is SVGAGI. CDR3 amino acids: CASSFERYTEAFF. CDR3 coding DNA: TGTGCCAGCAGTTTCGAAAGGTACACTGAAGCTTTCTTT.

This clone was seen just once. This chain connects TRBV24-1 to TRBJ2-3; D not resolved. This CDR3 comprises 17 residues. CDR1 is KGHDR, CDR2 SFDVKD, per germline. The V and J ends lost 1 base and 0 bases respectively, with 13 bases between them. The CDR3 loop reads CATSDFSEAGSTDTQYF. The CDR3 bases are TGTGCCACCAGTGATTTTTCTGAGGCAGGCAGCACAGATACGCAGTATTTT.

The V call is TRBV18, the J call TRBJ2-7; a weak D match, TRBD2 (5 bases). Trimming pared 1 base from V and 1 base from J, leaving 8 bases between. The CDR3 spans 14 residues. Germline V gene data show CDR1 as KGHSH and CDR2 as LQKENI. CDR3: CASSPLAQSYEQYF. The CDR3 DNA sequence: TGTGCCAGCTCACCACTAGCGCAGTCCTACGAGCAGTACTTC.

The chain employs TRBV18 and TRBJ2-5, with D maybe TRBD2 (7 bases). The CDR3 spans 17 residues. CDR1 and CDR2 (germline): KGHSH, LQKENI. V dropped 0 bases and J dropped 1 base, with 15 bases sitting between them. CDR3 in amino acids: CASSPPRGGSIQETQYF. For the CDR3, the DNA is TGTGCCAGCTCACCACCGAGGGGGGGGTCGATCCAAGAGACCCAGTACTTC.

This clone has only one observation. CDR3 residues: CASSRQFSNQPQHF. CDR3 DNA sequence: TGTGCCAGCAGTCGACAGTTTAGCAATCAGCCCCAGCATTTT. This chain links TRBV2 with TRBJ1-5; D is possibly TRBD1 (5 bases). V shed 5 bases and J shed 0 bases, with 8 bases lying between them. CDR1 is SNHLY, CDR2 FYNNEI, per germline. The CDR3 has 14 residues. The variable domain in full, with the rest retrieved from reference TRBV2 and TRBJ1-5, is EPEVTQTPSHQVTQMGQEVILRCVPISNHLYFYWYRQILGQKVEFLVSFYNNEISEKSEIFDDQFSVERPDGSNFTLKIRSTKLEDSAMYFCASSRQFSNQPQHFGDGTRLSIL.

This chain links TRBV19 with TRBJ1-1, with D uncertain. Trimming took 7 bases from V and 11 from J, leaving 11 bases between them. Germline-derived CDR1 and CDR2 are LNHDA and SQIVND (reference sequence). The CDR3 is 10 amino acids. CDR3 sequence (DNA): TGTGCCAGTATCCGGAGAGATGCTTTCTTT. This gives the protein CASIRRDAFF.

The J gene is TRBJ1-5, the V gene TRBV2; D gene ambiguous. The V and J ends lost 6 bases and 6 bases respectively, with 12 bases between them. Germline V gene sequence: CDR1 SNHLY, CDR2 FYNNEI. The CDR3 is 13 residues long. The CDR3, as DNA: TGTGCCAGCAGGGACCTCGGGCGTCAGCCCCAGCATTTT. Its translation is CASRDLGRQPQHF.

The gene calls are TRBV6-5 and TRBJ1-5, with no clear D. Germline V CDR1 and CDR2: MNHEY, SVGAGI. The CDR3 runs 13 residues. Trimming removed 6 bases from V and 7 bases from J, with 13 bases in between. CDR3 sequence (DNA): TGTGCCAGCAGGCGGCTGGGCGAGCAGCCCCAGCATTTT. Its translation: CASRRLGEQPQHF.

The rearrangement joins TRBV6-2 or TRBV6-3 to TRBJ1-1; no clear D. Germline values: CDR1 MNHEY, CDR2 SVGEGT. Between the trimmed V and J ends, which lost 6 bases and 4 bases, there was a span of 15 bases. The CDR3 covers 14 residues. The DNA of the CDR3 is TGTGCCAGCAGCCCCCCAGGACTCGGCACTGAAGCTTTCTTT. Its translation is CASSPPGLGTEAFF.

This chain joins TRBV27 and TRBJ1-5; a possible D gene is TRBD1 (6 bases). V was pared by 4 bases and J by 0 bases, with 13 bases between. CDR3 length: 16 amino acids. Germline V lookup: CDR1 MNHEY, CDR2 SMNVEV (reference sequence). For the CDR3, the DNA is TGTGCCAGCAGTTCCTTGGCAGGGGATAGCAATCAGCCCCAGCATTTT. Its protein product is CASSSLAGDSNQPQHF.

This clone was counted a single time. DNA for the CDR3: TGTGCCAGCAGCTTAGGAACGGGCGGTAATGAAAAACTGTTTTTT. Its translation is CASSLGTGGNEKLFF. V and J are TRBV7-8 and TRBJ1-4, with D unclear. Between the trimmed V and J ends, which lost 1 base and 4 bases, there was a span of 10 bases. The CDR3 sequence is 15 residues long. Germline V gene sequence: CDR1 SGHVS, CDR2 FQNEAQ.

The V call is TRBV28, the J call TRBJ2-1; D gene unclear. The CDR3 covers 16 residues. V lost 5 bases and J 5 bases, leaving 19 bases between the germline ends. Germline CDR1 MDHEN, CDR2 SYDVKM. CDR3: CASSLPGPIPHNEQFF. The DNA of the CDR3 is TGTGCCAGCAGTCTTCCTGGACCAATCCCCCACAATGAGCAGTTCTTC.

This chain joins TRBV24-1 and TRBJ2-3; a weak D match, TRBD2 (6 bases). CDR3 size: 16 residues. Germline V gene lookup returns CDR1 KGHDR and CDR2 SFDVKD. V was trimmed by 1 base and J by 5 bases, leaving 15 bases between them. CDR3 protein: CATSDLAAGLGDTQYF. The CDR3 DNA reads as TGTGCCACCAGTGATTTAGCGGCGGGACTGGGAGATACGCAGTATTTT.